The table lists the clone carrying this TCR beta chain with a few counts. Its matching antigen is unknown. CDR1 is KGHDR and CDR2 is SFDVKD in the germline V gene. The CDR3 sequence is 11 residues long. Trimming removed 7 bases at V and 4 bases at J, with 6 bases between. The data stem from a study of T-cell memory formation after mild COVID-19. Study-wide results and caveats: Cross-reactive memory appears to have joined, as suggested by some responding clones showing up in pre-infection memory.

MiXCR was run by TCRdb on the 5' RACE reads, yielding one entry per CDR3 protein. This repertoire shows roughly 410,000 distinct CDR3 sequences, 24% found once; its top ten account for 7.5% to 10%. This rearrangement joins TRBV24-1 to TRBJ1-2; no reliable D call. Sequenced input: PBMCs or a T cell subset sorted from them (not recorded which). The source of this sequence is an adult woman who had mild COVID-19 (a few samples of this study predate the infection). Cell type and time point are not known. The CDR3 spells CATRSGYGYTF. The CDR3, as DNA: TGTGCCACCAGGAGTGGCTATGGCTACACCTTC.